Listed here are 32 T cell receptor beta chains from one sample, sequenced in a study of T cells in Graves' hyperthyroidism and ophthalmopathy. What was amplified from RNA transcripts were TCR beta CDR3 regions. TCR CDR3 regions were first amplified by RT-PCR with HTBI primers. TCRdb reprocessed the multiplex PCR reads via MiXCR and lists one record per CDR3 protein. The sample has about 560,000 distinct CDR3 sequences; over 15% are singletons. Sequenced material: blood. The receptors here all came from a woman aged 18 to 35 with Graves' hyperthyroidism.

The gene calls are TRBV20-1 and TRBJ2-7; 8 bases fit TRBD2. J gave up 2 bases and V 2 bases, and 2 bases lay outside the gene matches. The CDR3 runs 13 residues. Germline values: CDR1 DFQATT, CDR2 SNEGSKA (reference sequence). The CDR3 region is CSARKAGAYEQYF. The DNA for the CDR3 is TGCAGTGCTAGAAAAGCGGGGGCCTACGAGCAGTACTTC.

The chain combines TRBV4-3 with TRBJ1-5, with D perhaps TRBD1 (6 bases). Germline V lookup: CDR1 LGHNA, CDR2 YSLEER. CDR3 length equals 15 residues. V was shortened by 1 base and J by 6 bases, with 13 bases between the two germline ends. CDR3 nucleotide sequence: TGCGCCAGCAGCCAAGCCGAACAGGGCGCTCAGCCCCAGCATTTT. It codes for CASSQAEQGAQPQHF.

The CDR3 DNA is TGTGCCATCAGTGAGTCTGATACAGGAGATAACTATGGCTACACCTTC. Encoded protein: CAISESDTGDNYGYTF. The chain employs TRBV10-3 and TRBJ1-2, with a possible D match to TRBD1 (5 bases). Trimming left V 0 bases short and J 1 base short, with 12 bases between. The length of the CDR3 is 16 residues. Germline-derived CDR1 and CDR2 are ENHRY and SYGVKD.

A few counts support this clonotype. The chain couples TRBV7-2 to TRBJ1-5; a possible D gene is TRBD1 (5 bases). V lost 3 bases and J 2 bases, leaving 17 bases between the germline ends. The CDR3 length is 17 residues. Germline assignment: CDR1 SGHTA and CDR2 FQGNSA. Written as DNA, the CDR3 is TGTGCCAGCAGCTTGGGGTTCCGGGGCTTCCGCAATCAGCCCCAGCATTTT. Translating gives CASSLGFRGFRNQPQHF.

This clonotype was detected many times. The genes are TRBV2 and TRBJ2-5, with D uncertain. Germline CDR1 SNHLY, CDR2 FYNNEI. V lost 2 bases to trimming and J lost 4 bases, with 2 bases between them. The CDR3 runs to 11 residues. Here the CDR3 DNA reads TGTGCCAGCAGTGAATCAGAGACCCAGTACTTC. The encoded protein is CASSESETQYF.

The chain recombines TRBV29-1 with TRBJ2-2, with a tentative D call TRBD1 (6 bases). V lost 7 bases to trimming and J lost 2 bases, with 14 bases between them. Germline CDR1 is SQVTM and CDR2 is ANQGSEA. The CDR3 covers 14 residues. The CDR3 loop is CSGSGTINTGELFF. CDR3 bases: TGCAGCGGGTCCGGGACAATAAACACCGGGGAGCTGTTTTTT.

This clonotype was found a few times. The CDR3 here is CATKGRENTDTQYF. The CDR3 DNA is TGTGCCACCAAGGGACGGGAAAACACAGATACGCAGTATTTT. The chain has TRBV5-4 and TRBJ2-3; tentatively, D is TRBD1 or TRBD2 (5 bases each). Trimming removed 9 bases at V and 2 bases at J, with 16 bases between. The CDR3 extends over 14 amino acids. CDR1 is SGHNT and CDR2 is YYREEE in the germline V gene (reference sequence).

This clonotype was detected a few times. The genes are TRBV27 and TRBJ1-4; TRBD1 agrees at 9 bases. The germline V gene has CDR1 MNHEY and CDR2 SMNVEV (reference sequence). V was clipped by 3 bases and J by 6 bases; unmatched bases: 2. This CDR3 is 14 amino acids long. CDR3 nucleotides: TGTGCCAGCAGTTTGTGGACAGGGGATGAAAAACTGTTTTTT. Encoded protein: CASSLWTGDEKLFF. The variable domain in full, completed from reference TRBV27 and TRBJ1-4, reads EAQVTQNPRYLITVTGKKLTVTCSQNMNHEYMSWYRQDPGLGLRQIYYSMNVEVTDKGDVPEGYKVSRKEKRNFPLILESPSPNQTSLYFCASSLWTGDEKLFFGSGTQLSVL.

This clonotype was seen a few times. The V call is TRBV20-1, the J call TRBJ1-1; 7 bases are a match to TRBD1. CDR1 and CDR2 from the germline V gene are DFQATT and SNEGSKA (reference sequence). With 3 bases clipped from V and 0 bases from J, the junction kept 4 bases outside the gene matches. This CDR3 contains 14 residues. The CDR3 DNA sequence: TGCAGTGCTAGGACAGGGAGCATGAACACTGAAGCTTTCTTT. Translated: CSARTGSMNTEAFF.

The chain recombines TRBV29-1 with TRBJ2-1; D is possibly TRBD1 (6 bases). Germline V lookup: CDR1 SQVTM, CDR2 ANQGSEA. This CDR3 region has 14 residues. The V gene lost 4 bases and the J gene lost 2 bases, with 12 bases spanning the gap. CDR3 sequence: CSVVLRTAYNEQFF. The CDR3 nucleotides read TGCAGCGTTGTTCTCCGGACAGCCTACAATGAGCAGTTCTTC.

This rearrangement joins TRBV5-5 to TRBJ2-7, with D hard to call. V shed 4 bases and J shed 5 bases, with 13 bases lying between them. The CDR3 is 13 amino acids. Germline V CDR1 and CDR2: SGHKS, YYEKEE (reference sequence). In nucleotides, the CDR3 is TGTGCCAGCAGCCTGCCCGGAGCCGACGAGCAGTACTTC. Encoded protein: CASSLPGADEQYF.

This clonotype was recorded at least ten times. The chain employs TRBV12-3 or TRBV12-4 and TRBJ2-3; the D is unclear. The CDR3 has 16 amino acids. The V end was cut by 4 bases, the J end by 0 bases, with 14 bases between. CDR3 protein: CASSSLPFDSTDTQYF. In DNA, the CDR3 is TGTGCCAGCAGTTCCCTACCCTTTGACAGCACAGATACGCAGTATTTT.

This clonotype has more than one count but fewer than ten. This sequence joins TRBV29-1 and TRBJ2-1; possible D gene TRBD2, 7 bases. There are 12 residues in the CDR3. The germline V gene has CDR1 SQVTM and CDR2 ANQGSEA. V gave up 7 bases and J gave up 6 bases, with 13 bases separating them. CDR3 sequence: CSGKGGGNEQFF. CDR3 nucleotides: TGCAGCGGGAAGGGGGGGGGCAATGAGCAGTTCTTC.

The sample holds a few counts of this clonotype. The genes are TRBV9 and TRBJ2-1; no reliable D call. Germline CDR1 and CDR2: SGDLS and YYNGEE. The ends were cut back, 0 bases at V and 6 bases at J, with 10 bases in the middle. This CDR3 region has 14 residues. CDR3 DNA sequence: TGTGCCAGCAGCGTAGAGGTAAATCGCAATGAGCAGTTCTTC. Amino acid sequence: CASSVEVNRNEQFF.

Ten or more counts support this clonotype. The V gene is TRBV5-1, the J gene TRBJ2-2; D might be TRBD1 (6 bases). The CDR3 covers 15 residues. Germline values: CDR1 SGHRS, CDR2 YFSETQ. Between the trimmed V and J ends, which lost 2 bases and 4 bases, there was a span of 12 bases. The CDR3 DNA reads as TGCGCCAGCAGCTTAACACAGGGAAGCACCGGGGAGCTGTTTTTT. Amino acids: CASSLTQGSTGELFF.

This clonotype has a count of ten or more. The chain couples TRBV7-3 to TRBJ2-1; D unresolved. Germline lookup yields CDR1 SGHTA and CDR2 FQGTGA. This CDR3 spans 15 amino acids. V lost 5 bases and J lost 0, with 11 bases in between. CDR3 bases: TGTGCCAGCAGCCCGAACTACCGCTCCTACAATGAGCAGTTCTTC. It is translated as CASSPNYRSYNEQFF.

This clonotype was observed a few times. The chain is built from TRBV30 and TRBJ2-1, with 7 bases fitting TRBD2. This CDR3 is built from 10 residues. V shed 8 bases, J shed 13 bases, and the junction held 8 bases outside the gene matches. CDR1 is GTSNPN, CDR2 SVGIG, per germline (reference sequence). In DNA, the CDR3 is TGTGCCATGGGGGGGTCCCTCCAGTTCTTC. It encodes CAMGGSLQFF.

This clonotype was recorded many times. CDR3 sequence (DNA): TGTGCCAGCAGTTTGGCGGGTGATGGTCTCTACGAGCAGTACTTC. This encodes CASSLAGDGLYEQYF. The V call is TRBV27, the J call TRBJ2-7; possible D gene TRBD2, 5 bases. Germline V gene data show CDR1 as MNHEY and CDR2 as SMNVEV (reference sequence). The CDR3 covers 15 residues. The V end was cut by 3 bases, the J end by 3 bases, with 15 bases between.

This clonotype was recorded at least ten times. CDR3 bases: TGTGCCAGCAGCACTAGCGGGCCGAGCACAGATACGCAGTATTTT. Translated: CASSTSGPSTDTQYF. The chain carries TRBV11-2 and TRBJ2-3; 9 bases agree with TRBD2. The CDR3 loop spans 15 amino acids. The V gene end was trimmed by 5 bases and the J gene end by 0 bases; junction bases not matched to a gene: 3. Looked up from germline, CDR1 is SGHAT and CDR2 is FQNNGV.

This clonotype was detected many times. This chain connects TRBV11-2 to TRBJ1-5, with D unclear. The V end was cut by 1 base, the J end by 0 bases, with 13 bases between. Looked up from germline, CDR1 is SGHAT and CDR2 is FQNNGV. This CDR3 region has 17 residues. The CDR3 nucleotides read TGTGCCAGCAGCTTAGGGTCAGAACGTTATAGCAATCAGCCCCAGCATTTT. Protein: CASSLGSERYSNQPQHF.

This clonotype was seen a handful of times. The chain combines TRBV3-1 with TRBJ2-7, with D perhaps TRBD1 (6 bases). Trimming pared 0 bases from V and 1 base from J, leaving 19 bases between. The CDR3 has 18 amino acids. CDR1 and CDR2 from the germline V gene are LGHDT and YNNKEL (reference sequence). The CDR3 nucleotides read TGTGCCAGCAGCCAAGAAATGTTAGGGGACACCCGATCCTACGAGCAGTACTTC. Protein sequence: CASSQEMLGDTRSYEQYF.

Details on this clonotype: A read error may be the cause here, since a much bigger clone is one base away. The chain recombines TRBV27 with TRBJ2-7; 9 nucleotides align to TRBD2. Germline CDR1 reads MNHEY; CDR2 reads SMNVEV (reference sequence). This CDR3 contains 16 residues. Trimming took 11 bases from V and 2 from J; bases not matched to a gene: 16. This chain's CDR3 is CAASKIAGVATYEQYF. The DNA for the CDR3 is TGTGCCGCCTCTAAAATAGCGGGAGTAGCCACCTACGAGCAGTACTTC.

The genes are TRBV12-3 or TRBV12-4 and TRBJ1-1; D is unresolved. Trimming took 5 bases from V and 8 from J, leaving 12 bases between them. The CDR3 runs 12 residues. This chain's CDR3 is CASSPPRAEAFF. The CDR3 DNA is TGTGCCAGCAGTCCCCCGCGGGCGGAAGCTTTCTTT.

About this clonotype: A much larger clone differs from this one at a single base, so this may be a read error. The chain has TRBV12-3 or TRBV12-4 and TRBJ1-1; tentative D call: TRBD1 (5 bases). The V end lost 7 bases, the J end lost 7 bases, and 25 bases lay between the germline ends. This CDR3 contains 16 residues. The CDR3 bases are TGTGCCAGCACGTTCGGGGACTGGGTCAGGTCTTATGAAGCTTTCTTT. Translated, it gives CASTFGDWVRSYEAFF.

This clonotype was observed at least ten times. V and J are TRBV20-1 and TRBJ2-5, with TRBD2 matching over 8 bases. The length of the CDR3 is 15 residues. Germline trimming cut 6 bases from V and 0 bases from J; bases unmatched to any gene: 9. Per the germline V gene, CDR1 is DFQATT and CDR2 is SNEGSKA (reference sequence). The CDR3 sequence is CSAYRGGSYQETQYF. CDR3 coding DNA: TGCAGTGCCTACCGCGGGGGGTCGTACCAAGAGACCCAGTACTTC.

This clonotype was counted at least ten times. This chain joins TRBV6-1 and TRBJ2-3; 7 positions agree with TRBD2. The length of the CDR3 is 14 residues. J lost 0 bases, V lost 7 bases, and 4 bases had no gene match. Germline loops: CDR1 MNHNS, CDR2 SASEGT. The DNA of the CDR3 is TGTGCCAGCACCTATAGCGGGAGCACAGATACGCAGTATTTT. It encodes CASTYSGSTDTQYF.

This clonotype has a count of ten or more. V and J are TRBV14 and TRBJ2-1, with 11 positions matching TRBD2. The V and J ends lost 4 bases and 0 bases, in that order; junction bases with no gene match: 23. The CDR3 has 23 amino acids. Looked up from germline, CDR1 is SGHDN and CDR2 is FVKESK. In nucleotides, the CDR3 is TGTGCCAGCAGCCCAGATGGTCCCACTCGGCTAGCGGGAGGAATGAGCTCCTACAATGAGCAGTTCTTC. Translating gives CASSPDGPTRLAGGMSSYNEQFF.

In its sample, this clonotype was seen many times. The V and J genes are TRBV5-1 and TRBJ1-1; possibly TRBD1 for D (5 bases). V was trimmed by 0 bases and J by 6 bases, leaving 12 bases between them. The CDR3 has 14 residues. Per the germline V gene, CDR1 is SGHRS and CDR2 is YFSETQ. Here the CDR3 reads CASSLAEGYAEAFF. The CDR3 bases are TGCGCCAGCAGCTTGGCCGAGGGGTATGCTGAAGCTTTCTTT. Full variable domain (remainder filled in from reference TRBV5-1 and TRBJ1-1): KAGVTQTPRYLIKTRGQQVTLSCSPISGHRSVSWYQQTPGQGLQFLFEYFSETQRNKGNFPGRFSGRQFSNSRSEMNVSTLELGDSALYLCASSLAEGYAEAFFGQGTRLTVV.

J is TRBJ2-2 and V is TRBV7-9; D is possibly TRBD2 (6 bases). The germline V gene encodes CDR1 SEHNR and CDR2 FQNEAQ (reference sequence). V lost 1 base and J lost 5, with 11 bases in between. The CDR3 sequence is 15 residues long. The CDR3 sequence is CASSLGRAVTGELFF. CDR3 bases: TGTGCCAGCAGCTTAGGGAGGGCCGTAACCGGGGAGCTGTTTTTT.

This chain uses TRBV12-3 or TRBV12-4 with TRBJ2-3, with 8 bases that match TRBD2. CDR3 length: 14 residues. The V gene end was trimmed by 5 bases and the J gene end by 4 bases; junction bases not matched to a gene: 5. As DNA, the CDR3 is TGTGCCAGCAGTAGAGCGGGAGCATCAGATACGCAGTATTTT. Translation gives CASSRAGASDTQYF.

The V call is TRBV5-6, the J call TRBJ2-5, with 12 bases that match TRBD2. The CDR3 covers 15 residues. CDR1 and CDR2 (germline): SGHDT, YYEEEE. The ends lost 3 bases at V and 7 bases at J; junction bases unmatched: 7. The CDR3 nucleotides are TGTGCCAGCAGCTCCAGGACTAGCGGGGCGGGGACCCAGTACTTC. It is translated as CASSSRTSGAGTQYF. The variable domain in full, completed from reference TRBV5-6 and TRBJ2-5, reads DAGVTQSPTHLIKTRGQQVTLRCSPKSGHDTVSWYQQALGQGPQFIFQYYEEEERQRGNFPDRFSGHQFPNYSSELNVNALLLGDSALYLCASSSRTSGAGTQYFGPGTRLLVL.

The chain carries TRBV18 and TRBJ2-1; 7 positions agree with TRBD2. After removal of 3 bases from V and 6 bases from J, the junction contained 11 bases not matched to a gene. The CDR3 has 16 residues. Germline V CDR1 and CDR2: KGHSH, LQKENI. The CDR3 DNA reads as TGTGCCAGCTCACCTTACTCGACTAGCCCGGTCAATGAGCAGTTCTTC. It codes for CASSPYSTSPVNEQFF.